This TCR beta chain appears in the sequencing data of a study of cytomegalovirus exposure and HLA in healthy donors. Study-wide findings and caveats: Presence/absence analyses rested on an assumption that sequencing depth was roughly uniform across donors. In vitro, a few CMV-associated chains proved specific for CMV antigens.

The CDR3 contains 15 residues. V lost 5 bases and J 2 bases, leaving 16 bases between the germline ends. Germline CDR1 is SGHAT and CDR2 is FQDESV (reference sequence). This clone has only one observation. The target antigen is unknown. Primers for the PCR totalled 60 Vbeta and 13 Jbeta. Profiled with immunoSEQ multiplex PCR; TCRdb holds only in-frame clones, not every one. This table holds around 190,000 clones, roughly four fifths found once. This chain uses TRBV11-1 with TRBJ2-7; tentative D call: TRBD2 (5 bases). The material sequenced was PBMCs. The receptor was isolated from a woman in her fifties or sixties in good health and CMV-seronegative. The CDR3 loop is CASSQVGGHTYEQYF. The DNA for the CDR3 is TGTGCCAGCAGCCAAGTTGGCGGGCATACCTACGAGCAGTACTTC.